The 12 T cell receptor beta chains in this list originate from one sample, sequenced in a study of shared clonotypes between healthy human individuals. TCRdb keeps only in-frame clones here, not all; method: immunoSEQ multiplex PCR. This table has just over 2,000,000 clones, roughly 95% appearing once. CD45RO-negative, CCR7-positively selected cells formed the naive CD8 fraction, excluding terminally differentiated effector memory CD45RA+ cells. Sequencing input: naive CD8+ T cells sorted from blood. These receptors were taken from a man aged 18 to 30 in good health.

Of note for this clone: The same CDR3 arises from other DNA sequences in this sample as well. This rearrangement joins TRBV2 to TRBJ2-7; D perhaps matches TRBD1 (6 bases). The CDR3 length is 13 residues. Germline CDR1 reads SNHLY; CDR2 reads FYNNEI. Trimming pared 4 bases from V and 4 bases from J, leaving 11 bases between. The CDR3, as DNA: TGTGCCAGCAGTGTTGGCAGGGGATACGAGCAGTACTTC. It encodes CASSVGRGYEQYF.

The chain joins TRBV10-3 to TRBJ2-5; unclear D gene. CDR3 length equals 17 residues. Trimming cost V 0 bases and J 5 bases, with 19 bases left between them. Germline V gives CDR1 ENHRY, CDR2 SYGVKD. In DNA, the CDR3 is TGTGCCATCAGTGAGTCGCGCATCGTGGAGTTTCCGGAGACCCAGTACTTC. Its translation is CAISESRIVEFPETQYF.

The sample holds one count of this clone. At the DNA level, this CDR3 is encoded by other sequences in the same sample as well. The V call is TRBV14, the J call TRBJ2-7; D is perhaps TRBD2 (6 bases). Trimming removed 1 base from V and 4 bases from J, with 11 bases in between. The CDR3 totals 14 residues. Per the germline V gene, CDR1 is SGHDN and CDR2 is FVKESK. The CDR3, as DNA: TGTGCCAGCAGCCAAGGCTGGGGAGGATACGAGCAGTACTTC. This translates into CASSQGWGGYEQYF.

The CDR3 protein is CASSMIKGGPFSKNIQYF. Here the CDR3 DNA reads TGTGCCAGTAGTATGATAAAGGGTGGTCCTTTCTCCAAAAACATTCAGTACTTC. V usage is TRBV19 and J usage is TRBJ2-4; D uncertain. This CDR3 has 18 amino acids. Germline assignment: CDR1 LNHDA and CDR2 SQIVND (reference sequence). Trimming pared 3 bases from V and 2 bases from J, leaving 20 bases between.

The rearrangement uses TRBV7-9 and TRBJ2-1, with D uncertain. The length of the CDR3 is 8 residues. Germline values: CDR1 SEHNR, CDR2 FQNEAQ (reference sequence). CDR3 DNA: TGTGGCGTTAATGAGCAGTTCTTC. Translated, it gives CGVNEQFF.

The rearrangement joins TRBV4-3 to TRBJ2-1, with 8 positions matching TRBD2. Germline V gives CDR1 LGHNA, CDR2 YSLEER. The trim removed 2 bases at V and 3 bases at J, leaving 9 bases unmatched. CDR3 length: 17 residues. CDR3 sequence reads: CASSQTITSGNYNEQFF. CDR3 coding DNA: TGCGCCAGCAGCCAAACTATAACTAGCGGAAACTACAATGAGCAGTTCTTC.

This chain connects TRBV27 to TRBJ2-5; the D is unclear. Trimming took 2 bases from V and 4 from J, leaving 11 bases between them. Germline V gene sequence: CDR1 MNHEY, CDR2 SMNVEV (reference sequence). The CDR3 consists of 14 residues. CDR3 nucleotide sequence: TGTGCCAGCAGTTTACTTCCGACGCTAGAGACCCAGTACTTC. Its translation is CASSLLPTLETQYF.

CDR3 region: CASSEESQGGGDEKLFF. CDR3 coding DNA: TGTGCCAGCAGTGAAGAGAGTCAGGGTGGAGGTGATGAAAAACTGTTTTTT. The gene calls are TRBV6-1 and TRBJ1-4; tentatively, D is TRBD1 (5 bases). Germline V lookup: CDR1 MNHNS, CDR2 SASEGT. This CDR3 is 17 amino acids long. The ends were cut back, 1 base at V and 6 bases at J, with 18 bases in the middle.

As regards this clone: Just one base apart from a much larger clone, this may be a read error. Other DNA sequences within the sample encode an identical CDR3. The chain carries TRBV11-3 and TRBJ2-2; D remains ambiguous. The CDR3 runs to 12 residues. Looked up from germline, CDR1 is SGHNT and CDR2 is YENEEA. The ends were cut back, 5 bases at V and 2 bases at J, with 3 bases in the middle. The CDR3: CASSLNTGELFF. CDR3 DNA sequence: TGTGCCAGCAGCCTAAACACCGGGGAGCTGTTTTTT.

The V and J genes are TRBV4-1 and TRBJ2-7, with 10 bases lining up with TRBD1. V trimming: 1 base; J trimming: 4 bases; junction bases outside the gene matches: 7. The CDR3 extends over 16 amino acids. Germline assignment: CDR1 MGHRA and CDR2 YSYEKL. The CDR3 sequence: CASSQASGQGLYEQYF. Here the CDR3 DNA reads TGCGCCAGCAGCCAAGCCTCGGGACAGGGGTTATACGAGCAGTACTTC.

The chain uses TRBV11-1 and TRBJ2-7; TRBD1 matches 9 bases. V trimming: 5 bases; J trimming: 2 bases; junction bases outside the gene matches: 10. In germline, CDR1 is SGHAT, CDR2 FQDESV (reference sequence). The CDR3 is made up of 16 amino acids. The CDR3 DNA reads as TGTGCCAGCAGCCAACCGGACAGGGGACGGCCCTACGAGCAGTACTTC. Its translation: CASSQPDRGRPYEQYF.

The chain links TRBV9 to TRBJ2-1, with D perhaps TRBD2 (6 bases). This CDR3 has 13 amino acids. Germline-derived CDR1 and CDR2 are SGDLS and YYNGEE. V lost 4 bases to trimming and J lost 9 bases, with 14 bases between them. The CDR3: CASSPNDGSEQFF. The CDR3, as DNA: TGTGCCAGCAGCCCAAATGACGGGAGTGAGCAGTTCTTC.